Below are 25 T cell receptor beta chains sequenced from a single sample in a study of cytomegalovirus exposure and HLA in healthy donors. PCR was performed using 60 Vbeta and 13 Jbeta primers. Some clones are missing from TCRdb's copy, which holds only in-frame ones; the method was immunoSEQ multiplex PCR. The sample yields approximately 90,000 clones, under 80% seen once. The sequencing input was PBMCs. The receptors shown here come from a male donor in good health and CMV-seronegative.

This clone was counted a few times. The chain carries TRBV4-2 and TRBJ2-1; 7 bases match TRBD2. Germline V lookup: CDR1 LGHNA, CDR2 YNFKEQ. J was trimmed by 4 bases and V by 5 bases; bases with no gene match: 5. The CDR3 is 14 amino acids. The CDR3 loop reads CASSGGGVYNEQFF. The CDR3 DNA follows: TGTGCCAGCAGCGGGGGAGGGGTATACAATGAGCAGTTCTTC.

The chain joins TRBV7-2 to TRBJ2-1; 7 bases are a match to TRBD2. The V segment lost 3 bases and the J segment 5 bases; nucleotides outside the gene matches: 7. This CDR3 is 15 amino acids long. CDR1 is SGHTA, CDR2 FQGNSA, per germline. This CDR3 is CASSLLGLVHNEQFF. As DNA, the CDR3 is TGTGCCAGCAGCTTGCTAGGACTAGTCCACAATGAGCAGTTCTTC. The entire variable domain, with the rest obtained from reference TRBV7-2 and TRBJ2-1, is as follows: GAGVSQSPSNKVTEKGKDVELRCDPISGHTALYWYRQSLGQGLEFLIYFQGNSAPDKSGLPSDRFSAERTGGSVSTLTIQRTQQEDSAVYLCASSLLGLVHNEQFFGPGTRLTVL.

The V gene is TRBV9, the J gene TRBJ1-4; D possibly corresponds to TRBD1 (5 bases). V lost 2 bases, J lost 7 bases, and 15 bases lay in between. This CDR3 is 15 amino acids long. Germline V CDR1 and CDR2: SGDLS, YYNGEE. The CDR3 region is CASSVGGTGFEKLFF. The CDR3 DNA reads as TGTGCCAGCAGCGTGGGAGGGACCGGGTTTGAAAAACTGTTTTTT.

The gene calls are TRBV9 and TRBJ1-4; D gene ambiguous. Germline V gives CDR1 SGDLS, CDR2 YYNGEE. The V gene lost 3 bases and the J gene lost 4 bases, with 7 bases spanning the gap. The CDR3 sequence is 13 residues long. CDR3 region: CASSALGNEKLFF. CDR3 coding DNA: TGTGCCAGCAGCGCGCTAGGTAATGAAAAACTGTTTTTT.

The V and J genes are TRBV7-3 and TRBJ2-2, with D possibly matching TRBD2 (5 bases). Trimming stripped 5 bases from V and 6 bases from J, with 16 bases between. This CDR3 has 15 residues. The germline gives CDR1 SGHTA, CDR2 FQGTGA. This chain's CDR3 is CASSPSGLESGELFF. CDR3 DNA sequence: TGTGCCAGCAGCCCTTCGGGGTTAGAATCCGGGGAGCTGTTTTTT.

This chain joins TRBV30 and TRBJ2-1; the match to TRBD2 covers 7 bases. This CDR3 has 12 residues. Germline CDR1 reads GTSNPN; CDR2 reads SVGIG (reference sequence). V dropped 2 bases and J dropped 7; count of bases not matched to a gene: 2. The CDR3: CAWSLGGNEQFF. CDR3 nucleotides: TGTGCCTGGAGTCTGGGGGGGAATGAGCAGTTCTTC.

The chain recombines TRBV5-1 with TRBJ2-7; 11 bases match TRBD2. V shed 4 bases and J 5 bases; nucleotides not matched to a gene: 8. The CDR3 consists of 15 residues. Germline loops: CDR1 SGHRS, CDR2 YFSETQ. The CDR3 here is CASSRTSGRNNEQYF. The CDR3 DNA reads TGCGCCAGCAGCAGAACTAGCGGGAGAAATAACGAGCAGTACTTC. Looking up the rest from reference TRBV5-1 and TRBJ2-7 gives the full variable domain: KAGVTQTPRYLIKTRGQQVTLSCSPISGHRSVSWYQQTPGQGLQFLFEYFSETQRNKGNFPGRFSGRQFSNSRSEMNVSTLELGDSALYLCASSRTSGRNNEQYFGPGTRLTVT.

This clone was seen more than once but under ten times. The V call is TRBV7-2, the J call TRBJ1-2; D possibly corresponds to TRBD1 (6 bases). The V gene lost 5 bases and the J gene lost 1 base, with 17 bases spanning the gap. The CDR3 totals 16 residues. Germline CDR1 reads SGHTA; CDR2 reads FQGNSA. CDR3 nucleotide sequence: TGTGCCAGCAGCCAAAACTCAGGGGCGATTAACTATGGCTACACCTTC. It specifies CASSQNSGAINYGYTF.

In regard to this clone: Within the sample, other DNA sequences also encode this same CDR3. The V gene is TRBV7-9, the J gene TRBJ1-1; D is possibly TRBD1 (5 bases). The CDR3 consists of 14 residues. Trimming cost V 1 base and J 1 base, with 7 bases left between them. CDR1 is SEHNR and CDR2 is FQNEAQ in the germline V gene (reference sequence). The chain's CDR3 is CASSLDQGNTEAFF. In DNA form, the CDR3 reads TGTGCCAGCAGCTTAGATCAGGGGAACACTGAAGCTTTCTTT.

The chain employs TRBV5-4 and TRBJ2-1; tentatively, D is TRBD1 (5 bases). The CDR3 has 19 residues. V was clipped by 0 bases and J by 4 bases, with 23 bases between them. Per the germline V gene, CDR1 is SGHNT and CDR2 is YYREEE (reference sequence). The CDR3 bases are TGTGCCAGCAGCTTGGATCGCGGATTAGCCCCGACAGCGTACAATGAGCAGTTCTTC. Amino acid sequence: CASSLDRGLAPTAYNEQFF.

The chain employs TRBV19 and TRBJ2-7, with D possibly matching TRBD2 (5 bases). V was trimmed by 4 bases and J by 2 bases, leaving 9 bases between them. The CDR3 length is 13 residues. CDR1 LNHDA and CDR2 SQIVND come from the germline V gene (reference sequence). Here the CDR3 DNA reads TGTGCCAGTAGTAGGACTGAAACCTACGAGCAGTACTTC. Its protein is CASSRTETYEQYF.

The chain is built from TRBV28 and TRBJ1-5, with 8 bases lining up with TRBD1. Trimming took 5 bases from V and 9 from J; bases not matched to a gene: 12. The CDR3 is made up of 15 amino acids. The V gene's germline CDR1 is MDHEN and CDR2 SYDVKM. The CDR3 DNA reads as TGTGCCAGCAGTAGTCCCGGGACAGGTCCTCGGCCCCAGCATTTT. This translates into CASSSPGTGPRPQHF. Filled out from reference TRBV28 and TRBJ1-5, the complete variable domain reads DVKVTQSSRYLVKRTGEKVFLECVQDMDHENMFWYRQDPGLGLRLIYFSYDVKMKEKGDIPEGYSVSREKKERFSLILESASTNQTSMYLCASSSPGTGPRPQHFGDGTRLSIL.

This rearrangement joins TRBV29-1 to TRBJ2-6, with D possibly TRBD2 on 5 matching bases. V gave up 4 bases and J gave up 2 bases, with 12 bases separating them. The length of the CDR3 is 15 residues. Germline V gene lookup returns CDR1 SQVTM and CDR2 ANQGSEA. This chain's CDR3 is CSVGWAGAGANVLTF. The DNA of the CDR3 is TGCAGCGTTGGTTGGGCCGGGGCTGGGGCCAACGTCCTGACTTTC.

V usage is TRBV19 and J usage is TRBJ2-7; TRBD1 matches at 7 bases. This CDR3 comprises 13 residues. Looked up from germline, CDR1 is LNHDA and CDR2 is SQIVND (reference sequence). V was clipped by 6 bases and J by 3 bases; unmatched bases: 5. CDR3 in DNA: TGTGCCAGTAGCCGGACAGGTCTCTACGAGCAGTACTTC. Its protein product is CASSRTGLYEQYF.

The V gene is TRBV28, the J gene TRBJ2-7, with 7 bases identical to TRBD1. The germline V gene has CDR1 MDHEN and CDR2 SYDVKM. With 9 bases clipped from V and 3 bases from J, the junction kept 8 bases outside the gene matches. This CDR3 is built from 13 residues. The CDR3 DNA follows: TGTGCCAGTAGAAGGGACAGTCTCTACGAGCAGTACTTC. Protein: CASRRDSLYEQYF.

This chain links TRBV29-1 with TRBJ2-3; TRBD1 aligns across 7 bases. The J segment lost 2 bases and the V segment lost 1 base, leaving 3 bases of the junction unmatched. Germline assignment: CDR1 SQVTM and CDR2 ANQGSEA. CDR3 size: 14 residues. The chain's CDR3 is CSVEAEGATDTQYF. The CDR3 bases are TGCAGCGTTGAAGCTGAGGGGGCCACAGATACGCAGTATTTT.

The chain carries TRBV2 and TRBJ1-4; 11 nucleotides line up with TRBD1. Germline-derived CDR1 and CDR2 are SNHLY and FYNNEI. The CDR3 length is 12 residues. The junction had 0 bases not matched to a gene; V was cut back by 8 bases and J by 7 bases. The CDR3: CASGTGGEKLFF. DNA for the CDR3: TGTGCCAGCGGGACAGGGGGTGAAAAACTGTTTTTT.

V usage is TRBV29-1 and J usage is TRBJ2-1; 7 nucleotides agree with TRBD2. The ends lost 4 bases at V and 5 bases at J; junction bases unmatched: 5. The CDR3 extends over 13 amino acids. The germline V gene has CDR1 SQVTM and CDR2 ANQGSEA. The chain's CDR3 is CSVGGGIDNEQFF. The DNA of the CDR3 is TGCAGCGTTGGGGGAGGGATCGACAATGAGCAGTTCTTC.

The CDR3: CAITPRTGDPIGTEAFF. As DNA, the CDR3 is TGTGCCATCACCCCGAGGACAGGGGATCCTATTGGCACTGAAGCTTTCTTT. The J gene is TRBJ1-1, the V gene TRBV10-3, with 9 bases matching TRBD1. Trimming cost V 7 bases and J 4 bases; bases outside gene matches: 16. This CDR3 contains 17 residues. Germline CDR1 is ENHRY and CDR2 is SYGVKD.

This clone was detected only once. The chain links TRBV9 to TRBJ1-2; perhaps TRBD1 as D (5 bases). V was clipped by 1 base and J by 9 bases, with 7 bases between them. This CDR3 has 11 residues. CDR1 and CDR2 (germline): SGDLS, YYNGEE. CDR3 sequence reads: CASSVQGSYTF. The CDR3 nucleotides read TGTGCCAGCAGCGTACAGGGAAGCTACACCTTC. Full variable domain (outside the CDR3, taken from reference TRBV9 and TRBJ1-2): DSGVTQTPKHLITATGQRVTLRCSPRSGDLSVYWYQQSLDQGLQFLIQYYNGEERAKGNILERFSAQQFPDLHSELNLSSLELGDSALYFCASSVQGSYTFGSGTRLTVV.

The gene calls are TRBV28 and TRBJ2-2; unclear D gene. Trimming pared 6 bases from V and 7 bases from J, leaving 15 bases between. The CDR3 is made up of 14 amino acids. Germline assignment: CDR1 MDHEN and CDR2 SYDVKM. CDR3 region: CASREVRRGGELFF. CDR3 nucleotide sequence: TGTGCCAGCAGAGAGGTTAGGAGAGGCGGGGAGCTGTTTTTT.

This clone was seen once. The CDR3 sequence: CASSQTYGGPGANVLTF. CDR3 DNA: TGTGCCAGCAGCCAAACTTACGGGGGGCCTGGGGCCAACGTCCTGACTTTC. The chain recombines TRBV11-3 with TRBJ2-6; possibly TRBD2 for D (7 bases). Germline assignment: CDR1 SGHNT and CDR2 YENEEA. This CDR3 has 17 residues. The ends were cut back, 5 bases at V and 2 bases at J, with 16 bases in the middle.

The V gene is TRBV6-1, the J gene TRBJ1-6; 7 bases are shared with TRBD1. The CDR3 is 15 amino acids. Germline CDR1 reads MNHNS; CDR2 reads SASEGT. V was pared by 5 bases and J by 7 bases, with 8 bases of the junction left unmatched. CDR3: CASSPIVGQNSPLHF. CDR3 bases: TGTGCCAGCAGTCCCATAGTGGGACAGAATTCACCCCTCCACTTT.

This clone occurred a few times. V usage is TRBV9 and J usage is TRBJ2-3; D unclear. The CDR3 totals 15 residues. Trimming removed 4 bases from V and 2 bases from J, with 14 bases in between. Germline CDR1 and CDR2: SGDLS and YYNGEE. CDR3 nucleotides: TGTGCCAGCAGCTCCTTTGACACCTCCACAGATACGCAGTATTTT. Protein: CASSSFDTSTDTQYF.

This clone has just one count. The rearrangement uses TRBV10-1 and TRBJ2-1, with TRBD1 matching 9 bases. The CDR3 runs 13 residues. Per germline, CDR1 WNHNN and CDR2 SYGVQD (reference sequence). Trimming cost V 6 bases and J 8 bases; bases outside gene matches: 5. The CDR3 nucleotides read TGCGCCAGCAGAAGGACAGGGGAGGATGAGCAGTTCTTC. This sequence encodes CASRRTGEDEQFF.